This passage covers 15 T cell receptor beta chains from one sample sequenced in a study of blood T cells in healthy people across ages. Using a J-beta primer mix together with a sample-barcoded 5' primer, a second PCR was run for roughly 6 to 12 cycles. MiXCR, applied by TCRdb to the 5' RACE reads, yields one record per CDR3 protein. Of over a million distinct CDR3 sequences in the sample, about 43% were seen once. Sequenced material: blood. The receptors derive from a woman between 18 and 29 years old in good health.

The genes are TRBV20-1 and TRBJ2-1; 9 bases align to TRBD2. CDR1 is DFQATT and CDR2 is SNEGSKA in the germline V gene (reference sequence). The trim removed 2 bases at V and 5 bases at J, leaving 10 bases unmatched. The CDR3 sequence is 16 residues long. The CDR3 sequence: CSARSPISGGNNEQFF. DNA for the CDR3: TGCAGTGCTAGATCCCCTATTAGCGGGGGTAACAATGAGCAGTTCTTC.

V is TRBV21-1 and J is TRBJ1-5. TRBV21-1 is a recognized pseudogene. This CDR3 region has 15 residues. CDR3 in amino acids: CASSPGRESNQPQHF. Here the CDR3 DNA reads TGTGCCAGCTCCCCCGGGAGGGAGAGCAATCAGCCCCAGCATTTT.

This clonotype has only a few counts. J is TRBJ2-1 and V is TRBV16; 11 nucleotides match TRBD1. J gave up 15 bases and V 4 bases, and 2 bases lay outside the gene matches. The CDR3 sequence is 11 residues long. Germline CDR1 is KGHSY and CDR2 is FQNENV. The CDR3 reads CASSPGTGGFF. In DNA form, the CDR3 reads TGTGCCAGCAGCCCGGGGACAGGGGGGTTCTTC.

V gene TRBV10-2 combines with J gene TRBJ2-7; 7 nucleotides match TRBD2. The CDR3 extends over 14 amino acids. V lost 6 bases to trimming and J lost 4 bases; unmatched junction nucleotides: 9. Germline V gene lookup returns CDR1 WSHSY and CDR2 SAAADI. CDR3: CASRHTTSLYEQYF. CDR3 coding DNA: TGCGCCAGCAGACACACGACTAGCCTTTACGAGCAGTACTTC.

This clonotype was observed many times. V usage is TRBV7-2 and J usage is TRBJ2-5, with a tentative D call TRBD1 (6 bases). Trimming took off 5 bases at V and 1 base at J, with 11 bases between the two ends. Germline values: CDR1 SGHTA, CDR2 FQGNSA. This CDR3 comprises 14 residues. CDR3 sequence: CASSHGQRQETQYF. The DNA of the CDR3 is TGTGCCAGCAGCCACGGACAGCGCCAAGAGACCCAGTACTTC. Together with reference TRBV7-2 and TRBJ2-5, the CDR3 gives the full variable domain: GAGVSQSPSNKVTEKGKDVELRCDPISGHTALYWYRQSLGQGLEFLIYFQGNSAPDKSGLPSDRFSAERTGGSVSTLTIQRTQQEDSAVYLCASSHGQRQETQYFGPGTRLLVL.

The chain uses TRBV20-1 and TRBJ2-7; 10 positions match TRBD2. Trimming cost V 4 bases and J 4 bases; bases outside gene matches: 4. Germline assignment: CDR1 DFQATT and CDR2 SNEGSKA (reference sequence). This CDR3 is built from 13 residues. The CDR3 region has the DNA TGCAGTGCTAAAGGGACTAGCGAGTACGAGCAGTACTTC. As protein: CSAKGTSEYEQYF.

This clonotype came up a few times. J is TRBJ2-1 and V is TRBV30; 10 positions agree with TRBD2. In germline, CDR1 is GTSNPN, CDR2 SVGIG (reference sequence). Germline trimming cut 0 bases from V and 6 bases from J; bases unmatched to any gene: 8. This CDR3 spans 16 amino acids. CDR3 amino acids: CAWSVWGSGGFNEQFF. The CDR3 nucleotides read TGTGCCTGGAGTGTATGGGGTAGCGGGGGGTTCAATGAGCAGTTCTTC.

The chain is built from TRBV11-1 and TRBJ2-1; TRBD2 agrees at 7 bases. CDR3 size: 17 residues. V trimming: 4 bases; J trimming: 4 bases; junction bases outside the gene matches: 13. From germline, CDR1 is SGHAT and CDR2 FQDESV (reference sequence). The CDR3 nucleotides read TGTGCCAGCAGCTCGCTCGGGCGGGGGAAAGGATACAATGAGCAGTTCTTC. It specifies CASSSLGRGKGYNEQFF.

This clonotype was found a few times. The chain recombines TRBV20-1 with TRBJ2-7; no clear D. The CDR3 runs to 14 residues. Germline V CDR1 and CDR2: DFQATT, SNEGSKA (reference sequence). Trimming stripped 6 bases from V and 0 bases from J, with 15 bases between. This CDR3 is CSAPANPGSYEQYF. CDR3 in DNA: TGCAGTGCGCCCGCCAACCCCGGCTCCTACGAGCAGTACTTC.

This clonotype turned up a few times. The V gene is TRBV6-1, the J gene TRBJ2-7, with D hard to call. The CDR3 spans 15 residues. The germline V and J ends were trimmed by 0 bases and 2 bases, with 11 bases remaining between them. The germline CDR1 and CDR2 sequences are MNHNS and SASEGT. CDR3 sequence (DNA): TGTGCCAGCAGTGAAGCGGCCGGGCCTCCCTACGAGCAGTACTTC. The encoded protein is CASSEAAGPPYEQYF.

This chain uses TRBV20-1 with TRBJ2-7, with TRBD1 matching over 7 bases. Germline V gene sequence: CDR1 DFQATT, CDR2 SNEGSKA (reference sequence). The CDR3 sequence is 19 residues long. Losses at the gene ends were 0 bases for V and 6 bases for J; bases not matched to a gene: 23. CDR3 sequence reads: CSARDDVLVPGQKNFEQYF. Written as DNA, the CDR3 is TGCAGTGCTAGAGATGACGTGTTAGTCCCGGGACAGAAAAATTTCGAGCAGTACTTC.

The CDR3 DNA is TGTGCCAGCAGTGTGAGGGACAGAACCTACAATGAGCAGTTCTTC. The encoded protein is CASSVRDRTYNEQFF. The chain has TRBV6-5 and TRBJ2-1; 7 nucleotides line up with TRBD1. The CDR3 covers 15 residues. The V gene's germline CDR1 is MNHEY and CDR2 SVGAGI. The V segment lost 5 bases and the J segment 2 bases; nucleotides outside the gene matches: 6.

The chain carries TRBV7-9 and TRBJ1-1; TRBD1 agrees at 9 bases. After removal of 5 bases from V and 3 bases from J, the junction contained 13 bases not matched to a gene. The CDR3 runs 17 residues. Germline CDR1 SEHNR, CDR2 FQNEAQ (reference sequence). This CDR3 reads CASSNQGQGVGDTEAFF. The CDR3 DNA reads as TGTGCCAGCAGCAACCAGGGACAGGGAGTTGGCGACACTGAAGCTTTCTTT.

Only a few counts were recorded for this clonotype. This chain connects TRBV5-1 to TRBJ2-1; no firm D call. Trimming cost V 4 bases and J 6 bases, with 8 bases left between them. The CDR3 length is 12 residues. Germline CDR1 SGHRS, CDR2 YFSETQ. The CDR3 spells CASSEIPNEQFF. CDR3 coding DNA: TGCGCCAGCAGCGAGATCCCCAATGAGCAGTTCTTC.

The V and J genes are TRBV20-1 and TRBJ2-3; TRBD1 or TRBD2 may be the D gene (6 bases each). The CDR3 runs to 16 residues. Germline V gene lookup returns CDR1 DFQATT and CDR2 SNEGSKA (reference sequence). V was clipped by 0 bases and J by 4 bases, with 17 bases between them. The CDR3 DNA sequence: TGCAGTGCTAGAGATGAAAGTAGGGGGGAAGCAGATACGCAGTATTTT. The encoded protein is CSARDESRGEADTQYF.